Listed below are T cell receptor beta chains from one sample, sequenced in a study of CD8+ T cells in alopecia areata. Using immunoSEQ multiplex PCR, the repertoire was profiled, and TCRdb retains in-frame clones only, with some absent. The sample shows around 120,000 clones, about 60% of them seen only once. Sequencing input: CD4+ T cells sorted from blood. The receptors stem from a human donor in good health. CDR3s include the opening cysteine and the closing phenylalanine or tryptophan. D genes are given only for firm matches. Size is omitted from some rows. Given values are once, few, many or a class for expanded clones.

>TRBV27|TRBD1|NA|TRBJ1-6
CASSSTGDSPLHF
TGTGCCAGCAGTTCCACAGGGGACTCACCCCTCCACTTT
>TRBV15|NA|NA|TRBJ2-7
CATSRDTGMGEQYF
TGTGCCACCAGCAGGGACACAGGCATGGGCGAGCAGTACTTC
>TRBV30|NA|NA|TRBJ2-4
CAWPTATVAKNIQYF
TGTGCCTGGCCGACAGCCACAGTAGCCAAAAACATTCAGTACTTC
>TRBV1|NA|NA|TRBJ1-2
CTSSQLDRAQNSLGYTF
TGCACCAGCAGCCAACTGGACAGGGCCCAAAACTCCCTTGGCTACACCTTC
>TRBV18|NA|NA|TRBJ1-1
CASSPAGPEAFF
TGTGCCAGCTCACCGGCGGGTCCCGAAGCTTTCTTT
>TRBV5-1|NA|NA|TRBJ2-1
CASSLRALAYNEQFF
TGCGCCAGCAGCTTAAGGGCCCTAGCCTACAATGAGCAGTTCTTC
>TRBV29-1|NA|NA|TRBJ1-2
CSVDGIYGYTF
TGCAGCGTTGATGGTATCTATGGCTACACCTTC
>TRBV4-1|TRBD2|NA|TRBJ2-2
CASSQGGGAETGELFF
TGCGCCAGCAGCCAAGGCGGGGGGGCGGAAACCGGGGAGCTGTTTTTT
>TRBV15|NA|NA|TRBJ2-1
CATSLPGAPYNEQFF
TGTGCCACCAGCCTACCGGGGGCGCCTTACAATGAGCAGTTCTTC
>TRBV6-5|TRBD1|NA|TRBJ2-3
CASSRGQGWTDTQYF
TGTGCCAGCAGCCGGGGACAGGGGTGGACAGATACGCAGTATTTT
>TRBV7-2|TRBD2|few|TRBJ2-1
CASSLGPGRGGANEQFF
TGTGCCAGCAGCTTAGGGCCCGGGCGCGGGGGGGCGAATGAGCAGTTCTTC
>TRBV2|NA|NA|TRBJ1-6
CASNRALSPLHF
TGTGCCAGCAACAGGGCACTATCACCCCTCCACTTT
>TRBV7-2|TRBD1|NA|TRBJ2-5
CASSLAGQGETQYF
TGTGCCAGCAGCTTAGCGGGACAGGGAGAGACCCAGTACTTC
>TRBV27|NA|NA|TRBJ2-5
CASISESGRETQYF
TGTGCCAGCATTTCGGAATCAGGGAGGGAGACCCAGTACTTC
>TRBV29-1|NA|NA|TRBJ1-2
CSAARDTNTYGYTF
TGCAGCGCCGCCCGGGACACGAATACCTATGGCTACACCTTC
>TRBV5-1|TRBD1|NA|TRBJ1-1
CASSPDRGLAFF
TGCGCCAGCAGCCCGGACAGGGGCTTAGCTTTCTTT
>TRBV20-1|NA|once|TRBJ1-1
CSARGGFGPFF
TGCAGTGCTAGAGGAGGGTTCGGGCCCTTCTTT
>TRBV29-1|TRBD1|NA|TRBJ1-2
CSVDRSGGLGYTF
TGCAGCGTTGATCGGTCAGGGGGCTTGGGCTACACCTTC
>TRBV7-2|TRBD2|few|TRBJ2-5
CASSFLSGGAQETQYF
TGTGCCAGCAGCTTCCTTAGCGGGGGGGCCCAGGAGACCCAGTACTTC
>TRBV5-1|NA|NA|TRBJ1-1
CASNRDKNTEAFF
TGCGCCAGCAATCGGGATAAGAACACTGAAGCTTTCTTT